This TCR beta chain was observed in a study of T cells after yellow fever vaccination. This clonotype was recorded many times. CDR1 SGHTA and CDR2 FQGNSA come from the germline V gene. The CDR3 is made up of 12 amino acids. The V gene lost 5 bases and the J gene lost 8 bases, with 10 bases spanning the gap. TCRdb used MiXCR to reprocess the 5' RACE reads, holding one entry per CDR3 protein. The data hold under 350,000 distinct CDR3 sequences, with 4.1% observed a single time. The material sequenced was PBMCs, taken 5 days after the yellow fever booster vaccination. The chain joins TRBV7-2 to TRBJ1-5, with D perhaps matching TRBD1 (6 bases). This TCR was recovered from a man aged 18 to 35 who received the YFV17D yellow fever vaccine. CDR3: CASSVNREPQHF. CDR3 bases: TGTGCCAGCAGCGTTAACAGGGAGCCCCAGCATTTT.